The next 12 T cell receptor beta chains were all read from a single sample in a study of persistence of HIV-infected CD4 T cells. No antigen has been identified for these receptors. Nonspecific anti-CD3/anti-CD28 bead stimulation represents the broad CD4+ T cell repertoire. Responding CD4+ T cells were sorted by upregulation of both CD40 ligand and CD69. The immunoSEQ assay was version 4, run in survey mode. Measured with immunoSEQ multiplex PCR; TCRdb has only the in-frame clones, and not every one. The sample gives about 45,000 clones, approximately 93% of which show up once; 1.8% is in the top ten. The sample consisted of CD4+ T cells sorted from PBMCs after roughly 18-hour stimulation, taken from a patient who received antiretroviral therapy. The receptors come from an adult man with HIV who was CMV-seropositive.

CDR3: CATSDLGERGTNGELFF. DNA of the CDR3: TGTGCCACCAGTGATTTAGGGGAGAGGGGGACGAACGGGGAGCTGTTTTTT. The rearrangement uses TRBV24-1 and TRBJ2-2; D may be TRBD1 (6 bases). Per germline, CDR1 KGHDR and CDR2 SFDVKD. V was shortened by 1 base and J by 7 bases, with 18 bases between the two germline ends. The CDR3 sequence is 17 residues long.

This clone was picked up a small number of times. V and J are TRBV3-1 (or the pseudogene TRBV3-2) and TRBJ2-3; 14 bases line up with TRBD2. CDR1 and CDR2 from the germline V gene are LGHDT and YNNKEL (reference sequence). The CDR3 totals 17 residues. After removal of 5 bases from V and 7 bases from J, the junction contained 11 bases not matched to a gene. The CDR3 reads CASSNTGTSGGKNTQYF. CDR3 in DNA: TGTGCCAGCAGCAATACGGGGACTAGCGGGGGAAAGAATACGCAGTATTTT.

The J gene is TRBJ2-7, the V gene TRBV5-4, with 10 positions matching TRBD2. V lost 5 bases, J lost 6 bases, and 2 bases stayed unmatched. This CDR3 is 12 amino acids long. CDR1 is SGHNT and CDR2 is YYREEE in the germline V gene (reference sequence). CDR3 DNA: TGTGCCAGCAGGGGGACTAGCGCCGAGCAGTACTTC. Translated: CASRGTSAEQYF.

The chain uses TRBV6-5 and TRBJ1-4; D may be TRBD1 (5 bases). V shed 5 bases and J shed 6 bases, with 10 bases lying between them. Germline CDR1 reads MNHEY; CDR2 reads SVGAGI. The CDR3 has 13 amino acids. In nucleotides, the CDR3 is TGTGCCAGCAGTCGGGGGACGTATGAAAAACTGTTTTTT. It yields the protein CASSRGTYEKLFF.

V is TRBV24-1 and J is TRBJ1-6; the D gene is possibly TRBD1 (5 bases). Germline CDR1 is KGHDR and CDR2 is SFDVKD. V lost 5 bases, J lost 7 bases, and 8 bases lay in between. The CDR3 totals 13 residues. The CDR3 region is CATSGGNNSPLHF. The CDR3 DNA follows: TGTGCCACCAGTGGGGGGAACAATTCACCCCTCCACTTT.

DNA of the CDR3: TGCGCCAGCAGCCCAGTGGGGACCCCGGAGGCGGGGGGCCACAATGAGCAGTTCTTC. Its translation is CASSPVGTPEAGGHNEQFF. The rearrangement uses TRBV5-1 and TRBJ2-1; TRBD2 aligns across 8 bases. J gave up 5 bases and V 4 bases, and 20 bases lay outside the gene matches. Germline V lookup: CDR1 SGHRS, CDR2 YFSETQ. The CDR3 length is 19 residues.

This sequence joins TRBV5-1 and TRBJ2-7; tentative D call: TRBD2 (5 bases). V gave up 0 bases and J gave up 0 bases, with 10 bases separating them. CDR3 size: 15 residues. The V gene's germline CDR1 is SGHRS and CDR2 YFSETQ. The CDR3 bases are TGCGCCAGCAGCTTGGACGGGGTTAACTCCTACGAGCAGTACTTC. This sequence encodes CASSLDGVNSYEQYF.

The chain uses TRBV18 and TRBJ2-2; D gene ambiguous. The CDR3 is 12 residues long. V was pared by 4 bases and J by 6 bases, with 6 bases between. Germline CDR1 is KGHSH and CDR2 is LQKENI. The CDR3 nucleotides read TGTGCCAGCTCACAGGGCTCCGGGGAGCTGTTTTTT. Encoded protein: CASSQGSGELFF.

V gene TRBV28 combines with J gene TRBJ2-3, with TRBD2 matching over 8 bases. V trimming: 2 bases; J trimming: 4 bases; junction bases outside the gene matches: 2. Germline V lookup: CDR1 MDHEN, CDR2 SYDVKM. The CDR3 covers 14 residues. The chain's CDR3 is CASSLDGGADTQYF. CDR3 bases: TGTGCCAGCAGTTTAGACGGGGGGGCAGATACGCAGTATTTT.

The chain joins TRBV2 to TRBJ1-5; TRBD1 matches at 8 bases. V lost 6 bases to trimming and J lost 1 base; unmatched junction nucleotides: 5. Germline values: CDR1 SNHLY, CDR2 FYNNEI. The CDR3 totals 15 residues. CDR3 protein: CASREGTGSNQPQHF. CDR3 nucleotide sequence: TGTGCCAGCAGAGAGGGGACAGGCAGCAATCAGCCCCAGCATTTT.

This clone was seen only once. V usage is TRBV4-1 and J usage is TRBJ2-4, with D perhaps matching TRBD2 (6 bases). CDR3 length: 15 residues. The V end lost 5 bases, the J end lost 0 bases, and 11 bases lay between the germline ends. CDR1 is MGHRA, CDR2 YSYEKL, per germline. The chain's CDR3 is CASSNSGLAKNIQYF. DNA of the CDR3: TGCGCCAGCAGCAATTCGGGACTAGCCAAAAACATTCAGTACTTC.

The rearrangement uses TRBV5-1 and TRBJ2-7; D is ambiguous. The ends were cut back, 7 bases at V and 5 bases at J, with 22 bases in the middle. Germline V gives CDR1 SGHRS, CDR2 YFSETQ. This CDR3 is 15 amino acids long. CDR3 coding DNA: TGCGCCAGCGACACGGGTTCAATGAGTAGGAACGAGCAGTACTTC. This gives the protein CASDTGSMSRNEQYF.